This T cell receptor (beta chain) emerged from a study of cytomegalovirus exposure and HLA in healthy donors (dated by TCRdb to the late 2010s). In the study overall: According to an earlier analysis of 587 of the donors, about 179 million T cells yielded 95 million to 140 million unique TCR beta sequences and 276 Gb of sequence data. Across 300 to 500 genotyped donors of the cohort, an average of 235,054 unique TCR beta nucleotide sequences per donor were sequenced, and approximately 19% of those sequences were non-productive. All discovery cohort repertoires had been generated using a single sequencing platform. Along with the roughly 670-subject first cohort, a separate validation cohort of around 120 different subjects was used. In an earlier analysis of more than 550 of the donors, high-throughput TCR beta sequencing was used to judge whether each TCR beta V gene segment behaved as functional or pseudogenic. The study profiled the T cell repertoires of 550 to 700 subjects by immunosequencing and related them to cytomegalovirus serostatus. The genetic ancestry cluster associated with self-reported Caucasian donors included 81% of the roughly 380 genotyped donors. Because of strong linkage in the cohort, 5 or 6 DR-DQ haplotypes were treated as single units for association and clustering. In the later analysis, no new phenotypic data were used to find candidate immune exposures; instead, reliance was placed on TCR beta sequences and their occurrence across donors. Alongside the repertoire data, information on donor age, sex, ethnicity and CMV serostatus was compiled. The study combined high-throughput TCR immunosequencing, statistical association of individual TCRs with disease status, and machine learning to predict cytomegalovirus infection status. HLA typing included class I and class II loci at four-digit resolution. A later genetic analysis took genome-wide SNP genotypes for about 55% of the 666 donors and used that subset as a discovery cohort. In a later analysis, previously published TCR beta repertoires from fewer than 750 donors were re-analyzed and high-resolution HLA genotyping was added so that TCR occurrence patterns could be studied. The aim of the study was to test whether cataloging public T cell receptors could identify signatures of past pathogen exposure. The number of typed donors differed by locus: roughly 620-630 for A, B, C, DRB1 and DQB1; some 500 for DQA1; about 600 for DPA1; and 400 to 480 for DPB1. Roughly 300 gigabases of sequencing data and around 87 million unique TCR sequences were included in an early release covering about 600 HLA-typed donors.

The library was built by means of the immunoSEQ multiplex PCR assay. The multiplex PCR relied on a mix of 60 forward primers for TCR Vbeta segments and 13 reverse primers for TCR Jbeta segments. The CDR3 region of rearranged TCR beta genes was amplified from genomic DNA by a multiplex PCR assay. On the Illumina HiSeq System, the amplified TCR beta libraries were sequenced as 87-base-pair reads. On the authors' methods: In a later analysis, 80 million or so unique TCR beta chains were counted across the 666 repertoires, and roughly 9.9 million of these chains were shared by at least two donors. Raw reads were error-corrected and collapsed into unique sequences with a nearest-neighbor algorithm that merged closely related sequences to remove PCR and sequencing errors. CDR3 sequences were aligned to IMGT reference sequences to assign V, D and J gene segments. For a sequence to be retained, a match of at least six nucleotides to both a V gene segment and a J gene segment was required. Rearrangements were called productive when the CDR3 lacked stop codons and stayed in frame with V and J; all others were non-productive. Following IMGT convention, CDR3 was defined as the stretch from the second conserved V-encoded cysteine to the conserved J-encoded phenylalanine. The earlier analysis of about 590 of the donors excluded sequences that lacked an unambiguous match to a single V gene segment. In an earlier analysis of 587 of the donors, a V segment was called functional when productive rearrangements were above 56.7%, and segregating when the standard deviation between donors exceeded 5%. A statistical classification framework was developed to diagnose cytomegalovirus status using the catalog of TCR beta chain sequences. In a later analysis, V and J genes were assigned by comparing TCR nucleotide sequences against IMGT/GENE-DB human TR gene sequences. The TCRdist pipeline was used in a later analysis to assign CDR3 sequences and most-parsimonious VDJ recombination scenarios. A later analysis defined each TCR beta chain by its CDR3 amino acid sequence plus V-gene family, and excluded reads lacking a unique V-gene family. To address suspected cross-contamination and a sequencing artifact, a later analysis removed 592 highly shared, low-generation-probability nucleotide sequences. For each public chain, a later analysis derived a clonal expansion index from normalized ranks of inferred template counts within each repertoire. In a later analysis, generation probabilities were computed using a VDJ recombination model fitted to out-of-frame rearrangements, and the results were checked against IGoR. Hypergeometric tests were used in a later analysis to score TCR-TCR, TCR-HLA and TCR-CMV co-occurrence, with a repertoire-size bias correction applied to the TCR pairs. False discovery rates were estimated in a later analysis by permuting HLA or CMV assignments 20 times. In a later analysis, co-occurring TCRs were grouped using DBSCAN, and TCRdist sequence similarity was added for clustering within HLA-allele-positive subsets. For co-occurrence clustering, repertoires with fewer than 30,000 or more than 120,000 public chains were excluded, along with 5 or 6 repertoires with anomalous nucleotide sharing. This immuneACCESS table, as held by TCRdb, lists in-frame sequences with V and J called but not all clones. Of the missing ones, under half trace to an unresolved V gene in checked studies; the others have no known cause. The DNA gave D and trimming, while V, J and clone size come from that table. This sample is represented by roughly 100,000 clones; around three quarters of them were singletons. About 3.6% of the sample is taken by the ten largest.

On this clone: The antigen it recognizes is unknown. Within one base of it there is no much larger clone, and no base qualities were kept.

Taken from the germline V gene, the CDR1 and CDR2 loops are SGHVS and FQNEAQ. From V the trimming removes 4 bases and from J it removes 2 bases, while the gene matches leave 3 bases of the junction unaccounted for. From the cysteine through the phenylalanine, the CDR3 covers 15 amino acids. Here the CDR3 DNA is all that survives: 45 bases in frame from base 1. General findings and caveats noted by the study authors: A later genetic analysis associated a missense DCLRE1C variant with V-gene and J-gene trimming of TCR beta chains, and an independent cohort replicated the association. The presence/absence analyses assumed that sequencing depth was roughly uniform across donors, and that assumption may not be true. A cluster of highly shared sequence variants was judged likely to be a technical artifact of the sequencing pipeline. Correlated functional status among segregating V segments might be attributable to linkage disequilibrium, but an unknown experimental factor could not be ruled out. Specific HLA alleles were associated with 18,000 or so TCR beta sequences at a false discovery rate of 0.05 in a later analysis. A further reported finding was that TCR beta sequences accurately predicted the HLA-A and HLA-B alleles for most subjects in the first cohort. Some IMGT-functional V segments, including TRBV6-2 and TRBV6-3, could not be told apart with the 87-base-pair reads, so those segments were excluded. Compared with the roughly 720-donor mean, donors in an Asian-associated ancestry cluster had fewer N-insertions in productive TCRs, according to a later genetic analysis. Immune exposure information for the cohort was limited to CMV serostatus. Because some donors lacked HLA typing at each locus, the association tests relied only on the typed subset. While some public TCRs were present in many individuals, most TCR sequences turned up only very rarely across donors. In a later analysis, the rate of TCR association differed among HLA loci, with DRB1 alleles having the most associated TCRs and HLA-C alleles having the fewest. Several of the top co-occurrence clusters appeared to be linked to parvovirus B19, influenza, CMV and Epstein-Barr virus, according to a later analysis. Cytomegalovirus status was reported to be diagnosed by the classifier with high specificity and sensitivity in both the original and validation cohorts. In vitro tests confirmed that three of the cytomegalovirus-associated TCR beta chains recognize cytomegalovirus antigens. According to the authors, the approach could potentially be generalized to other disease states and immunological phenotypes. Over 15 rarely observed V segments, including chromosome 9 orphons, were excluded from the earlier analysis of approximately 500 of the donors because counts were too low. An earlier analysis of around 540 of the donors showed that most TCR beta V segments appeared in productive rearrangements either about 87% or about 30% of the time, which broadly matched IMGT annotations. Only TCR beta chains were sequenced in this cohort, and the absence of alpha or paired-chain data limited detectable features. In a later analysis, HLA-associated TCR beta chains were found to be more clonally expanded and to have lower generation probabilities than equally common non-associated chains. In the study, some 160 TCR beta chains were listed as associated with cytomegalovirus. Strong co-occurrence of HLA alleles, especially DR and DQ, made assigning TCR associations to individual alleles difficult. According to a later analysis, most CMV-associated TCR beta chains appeared to be HLA-restricted, and the HLA associations seemed to be driven largely by CMV exposure.

In total, more than 500 healthy bone marrow donors made up the cohort. At the time of sampling, every cohort member was nominally healthy, though immune exposures that went unrecorded were likely present. The donor tested CMV seropositive and was one of the 289 seropositive cohort members. A peripheral blood sample was collected from each donor, and TCR beta sequencing was performed on peripheral blood mononuclear cells. The Qiagen DNeasy Blood Extraction Kit was used to extract genomic DNA from the blood cell samples. The receptor's source is a male donor in good health and CMV-seropositive. Here the chain combines TRBV7-8 and TRBJ2-7, and TRBD2 aligns with 12 junction nucleotides. The sample comprised PBMCs. Here is the DNA: TGTGCCAGCAGCTCGACTAGCGGGAGAACCTACGAGCAGTACTTC. It codes for CASSSTSGRTYEQYF.